These T cell receptor beta chains were read from a single sample in a study of vaccination and CD4 T cells after COVID-19. TCRdb processed the PCR reads anew with MiXCR; each CDR3 protein has one entry. This table has about 15,000 distinct CDR3 sequences, 45% appearing once. No cognate antigen is known for these TCRs. The sample here was CD4+ T cells from blood, cultured in vitro, taken before SARS-CoV-2 vaccination. These receptor sequences come from a human donor who received a COVID-19 vaccine. CDR3s include the opening cysteine and the closing phenylalanine or tryptophan. A D gene is named only where the DNA matches it firmly. The size of a clone is reported for some rows only, either as once, few or many, or as a class for expanded clones.

v_call	d_call	j_call	clone_size	cdr3_nt	cdr3_aa
TRBV24-1	.	TRBJ2-1	few	TGTGCCACCAGTGACCGCGGACAGATATACAATGAGCAGTTCTTC	CATSDRGQIYNEQFF
TRBV19	TRBD1	TRBJ2-7	.	TGTGCCAGTAGCCATAGACAGGGGGCACGGGAGCAGTACTTC	CASSHRQGAREQYF
TRBV7-9	.	TRBJ2-7	.	TGTGCCAGCAGCTCGGACAGTGCGTACGAGCAGTACTTC	CASSSDSAYEQYF
TRBV20-1	TRBD1	TRBJ1-1	.	TGCAGTGCTAGAGTCTGGGACAGAGGCACTGAAGCTTTCTTT	CSARVWDRGTEAFF
TRBV29-1	TRBD1	TRBJ1-2	.	TGCAGCGTTATCGTACAGGGGGGCTATGGCTACACCTTC	CSVIVQGGYGYTF
TRBV20-1	TRBD2	TRBJ2-5	.	TGCAGTGCTGGGGGGACTAGCGGGGGGCTTTTCCAAGAGACCCAGTACTTC	CSAGGTSGGLFQETQYF
TRBV27	TRBD1	TRBJ1-2	.	TGTGCCAGCAGTTTATGGGGGGACAGGGGGAGAGGAAGTGGCTACACCTTC	CASSLWGDRGRGSGYTF
TRBV6-1	.	TRBJ1-2	medium-sized	TGTGCCAGCAGTGAAAGGCAGGACTATGGCTACACCTTC	CASSERQDYGYTF
TRBV6-5	.	TRBJ2-2	.	TGTGCCAGCAGTTACAGGGCAGGTGGGAACACCGGGGAGCTGTTTTTT	CASSYRAGGNTGELFF
TRBV12-3/TRBV12-4	.	TRBJ1-6	.	TGTGCCAGCAGGGCCGAGGGGATTTATAATTCACCCCTCCACTTT	CASRAEGIYNSPLHF
TRBV6-5	.	TRBJ2-7	.	TGTGCCAGCAGTTACTCGAGGGCAGGGGAAAGCGAGCAGTACTTC	CASSYSRAGESEQYF
TRBV5-1	TRBD2	TRBJ2-5	.	TGCGCCAGTGAGAGGACTAGCGGACAAGAGACCCAGTACTTC	CASERTSGQETQYF
TRBV12-3/TRBV12-4	.	TRBJ1-1	.	TGTGCCAGCAGCCCCCAGGGTGCTGAAGCTTTCTTT	CASSPQGAEAFF
TRBV15	.	TRBJ1-3	few	TGTGCCACCAGCAGGTATTCTGGAAACACCATATATTTT	CATSRYSGNTIYF
TRBV7-6	.	TRBJ2-7	few	TGTGCCAGCAGCTTGGTGTCGGGAGAGCAGTACTTC	CASSLVSGEQYF
TRBV24-1	.	TRBJ2-3	few	TGTGCCACCAGTTCACATAACACAGATACGCAGTATTTT	CATSSHNTDTQYF
TRBV12-3/TRBV12-4	.	TRBJ1-1	.	TGTGCCAGCAGGAACAGGTTGAACACTGAAGCTTTCTTT	CASRNRLNTEAFF
TRBV6-4	.	TRBJ1-1	.	TGTGCCAGCAGTGACTCCTACGTTGGAAACACTGAAGCTTTCTTT	CASSDSYVGNTEAFF
TRBV20-1	.	TRBJ1-1	few	TGCAGTGCTAGGGACGCGGGGGGGAACACTGAAGCTTTCTTT	CSARDAGGNTEAFF
TRBV5-1	TRBD1	TRBJ2-2	.	TGCGCCAGCAGTTACGACAGGGCCACCGGGGAGCTGTTTTTT	CASSYDRATGELFF
TRBV12-3/TRBV12-4	.	TRBJ2-1	.	TGTGCCAGCAGTTTACTGGGGGAAGGGTACAATGAGCAGTTCTTC	CASSLLGEGYNEQFF
TRBV19	.	TRBJ2-2	.	TGTGCCAGTAGTTCGAATGGTATCGGGGAGCTGTTTTTT	CASSSNGIGELFF
TRBV15	.	TRBJ2-3	.	TGTGCCACCAGCAGAGATATAGGTCGCATGGTGTATTTT	CATSRDIGRMVYF
TRBV15	TRBD1	TRBJ1-2	.	TGTGCCACCAGGAAGGACAGGGGATTTTCGAACTATGGCTACACCTTC	CATRKDRGFSNYGYTF
TRBV12-3/TRBV12-4	.	TRBJ1-1	.	TGTGCCAGCAGTTTCATTCTGAGTGAAGCTTTCTTT	CASSFILSEAFF
TRBV20-1	.	TRBJ2-7	few	TGCAGTGCTAGGAGGGTGCCCAACGAGCAGTACTTC	CSARRVPNEQYF
TRBV24-1	.	TRBJ1-5	once	TGTGCCACCAGTGGTATGATGGGGGAGGGACAGCCCCAGCATTTT	CATSGMMGEGQPQHF
TRBV20-1	TRBD1	TRBJ2-3	few	TGCAGTGCTAGATTTAGACAGGGCCCAGATACGCAGTATTTT	CSARFRQGPDTQYF
TRBV27	TRBD1	TRBJ1-6	.	TGTGCCAGCAGCGGGACAGGGGTCTCACCCCTCCACTTT	CASSGTGVSPLHF
TRBV25-1	.	TRBJ1-4	once	.	CASSSPTFGATNEKLFF
TRBV7-9	TRBD1	TRBJ1-2	few	TGTGCCAGCAGCTTACCGGGTAGCAGGGGGCTGGTTGGCTACACCTTC	CASSLPGSRGLVGYTF
TRBV30	.	TRBJ1-5	few	TGTGCCTGGAGAAACAGGGATTTCGGCAATCAGCCCCAGCATTTT	CAWRNRDFGNQPQHF
TRBV11-1	TRBD1	TRBJ2-7	.	TGTGCCAGCAGCTTGGGGATTTTTGGGACAGGGAGCGAGCAGTACTTC	CASSLGIFGTGSEQYF
TRBV5-4	.	TRBJ1-6	few	TGTGCCAGCAGCTTGAGCAGAGATGTCTCACCCCTCCACTTT	CASSLSRDVSPLHF
TRBV30	TRBD1	TRBJ1-5	few	TGTGCCTGGAGCCCCGGACAGGCAAGCAATCAGCCCCAGCATTTT	CAWSPGQASNQPQHF
TRBV7-3	.	TRBJ1-6	few	TGTGCCAGCAGCTTAGGGGGGAATTCACCCCTCCACTTT	CASSLGGNSPLHF
TRBV19	TRBD1	TRBJ1-2	.	TGTGCCAGTAGTATGGGGACAGAAGACCCCTATGGCTACACCTTC	CASSMGTEDPYGYTF
TRBV7-8	.	TRBJ1-5	few	TGTGCCAGCAGCTGGGAGGGTCAGCCCCAGCATTTT	CASSWEGQPQHF
TRBV30	.	TRBJ1-6	.	TGTGCCTGGAGCCCCCACGGCAGGGAAAATTCACCCCTCCACTTT	CAWSPHGRENSPLHF
TRBV15	.	TRBJ2-3	.	TGTGCCACCAGCAGAGAAGGGACAGATACGCAGTATTTT	CATSREGTDTQYF
TRBV4-1	TRBD2	TRBJ2-5	few	TGCGCCAGCAGCCGAGATAGCGGGGGGGCCGGGGAGACCCAGTACTTC	CASSRDSGGAGETQYF
TRBV20-1	TRBD1	TRBJ2-5	.	TGCAGTGCTAGAGGTCCAGGGACAGGGGGCCAAGAGACCCAGTACTTC	CSARGPGTGGQETQYF
TRBV2	.	TRBJ1-5	.	TGTGCCAGCAGTGAGCAGGGGCGAACAGATACGCAGCATTTT	CASSEQGRTDTQHF
TRBV11-3	.	TRBJ2-4	.	TGTGCCAGCAGCTTAAGTTCGGTCCGCCCCATTCAGTACTTC	CASSLSSVRPIQYF
TRBV5-4	.	TRBJ2-5	once	TGTGCCAGCAGCTTGGCGAACAGGGTTTTCGGAGAGACCCAGTACTTC	CASSLANRVFGETQYF
TRBV30	TRBD1	TRBJ2-7	.	TGTGCCTGGAGGGGACAGGGGGCTTCCTACGAGCAGTACTTC	CAWRGQGASYEQYF
TRBV6-1	.	TRBJ1-5	.	TGTGCCAGCAGTGGCTGGCCGGGGGCAAGCAATCAGCCCCAGCATTTT	CASSGWPGASNQPQHF
TRBV20-1	TRBD1	TRBJ1-3	few	TGCAGCGGTACAGGGGCTGGAAACACCATATATTTT	CSGTGAGNTIYF
TRBV28	.	TRBJ2-5	.	TGTGCCAGCAGTTTGTCAAGGGGACGGGAGACCCAGTACTTC	CASSLSRGRETQYF
TRBV5-6	.	TRBJ2-3	.	TGTGCCAGCAGCTTGGCGTCTCGGGGCCCTAGCACAGATACGCAGTATTTT	CASSLASRGPSTDTQYF
TRBV7-9	.	TRBJ1-3	.	TGTGCCAGCAGACCAGACGGCCGGCACTCTGGAAACACCATATATTTT	CASRPDGRHSGNTIYF
TRBV7-9	TRBD2	TRBJ2-3	.	TGTGCCAGCAGCCCCGGGACTAGCGGTACAGATACGCAGTATTTT	CASSPGTSGTDTQYF
TRBV5-1	TRBD1	TRBJ2-5	.	TGCGCCACCGCTTCCCTATCAGGGGGCCTGGAGACCCAGTACTTC	CATASLSGGLETQYF